This TCR beta chain was captured in a study of T-cell reconstitution after alpha-beta-depleted transplantation in children. V lost 3 bases and J lost 7; bases outside the gene matches: 4. This CDR3 is 15 amino acids long. It was with unique molecular identifiers that the TCRbeta library was prepared. TCRdb reprocessed the PCR reads via MiXCR and lists one record per CDR3 protein. The table includes about 610,000 distinct CDR3 sequences, over 9.5% detected once. This clonotype was observed a handful of times. This specimen was PBMCs from the stem cell graft donor, taken from the stem cell graft. The chain carries TRBV12-3 or TRBV12-4 and TRBJ2-7; TRBD2 matches 15 bases. This sequence originates from a human donor who donated a stem cell graft to a child with acute myeloid leukemia. As DNA, the CDR3 is TGTGCCAGCAGTTTTGGACTAGCGGGAGGGCCTGAGCAGTACTTC. It specifies CASSFGLAGGPEQYF.